The 24 T cell receptor beta chains below were found in one sample sequenced in a study of cytomegalovirus exposure and HLA in healthy donors. Clones were read by immunoSEQ multiplex PCR, and TCRdb kept only the in-frame ones, dropping some. Of under 400,000 clones in the sample, 70% to 90% were seen once. Sequenced material: PBMCs. Receptors originate from a young woman in good health and CMV-seronegative.

The chain is built from TRBV9 and TRBJ2-1; D might be TRBD2 (6 bases). Trimming cost V 5 bases and J 1 base, with 13 bases left between them. Per the germline V gene, CDR1 is SGDLS and CDR2 is YYNGEE. The CDR3 is 15 amino acids. CDR3 bases: TGTGCCAGCAGTGGGGGTAGCGGTTCCTACAATGAGCAGTTCTTC. Protein product: CASSGGSGSYNEQFF.

The chain's CDR3 is CASRGVGDTEAFF. The DNA for the CDR3 is TGCGCCAGCAGGGGCGTTGGCGACACTGAAGCTTTCTTT. The chain joins TRBV5-1 to TRBJ1-1, with D uncertain. Germline V gene lookup returns CDR1 SGHRS and CDR2 YFSETQ. This CDR3 spans 13 amino acids. V was cut by 5 bases and J by 3 bases, with 11 bases left in between.

The chain employs TRBV27 and TRBJ1-2, with D possibly TRBD1 on 6 matching bases. Trimming stripped 1 base from V and 8 bases from J, with 20 bases between. The CDR3 extends over 16 amino acids. From germline, CDR1 is MNHEY and CDR2 SMNVEV (reference sequence). As DNA, the CDR3 is TGTGCCAGCAGTTTATTGTACAGGGTTTCGGTAGAAGGCTACACCTTC. Its translation: CASSLLYRVSVEGYTF.

This clone was seen a few times. The chain combines TRBV27 with TRBJ2-3; TRBD1 agrees at 9 bases. J gave up 4 bases and V 5 bases, and 7 bases lay outside the gene matches. Germline loops: CDR1 MNHEY, CDR2 SMNVEV (reference sequence). This CDR3 has 15 residues. CDR3 residues: CASSLATGGADTQYF. CDR3 nucleotide sequence: TGTGCCAGCAGTCTGGCAACAGGGGGCGCAGATACGCAGTATTTT.

The chain couples TRBV15 to TRBJ2-1; no clear D. V lost 0 bases, J lost 4 bases, and 16 bases lay in between. Germline V CDR1 and CDR2: LNHNV, YYDKDF (reference sequence). The CDR3 is made up of 17 amino acids. This chain's CDR3 is CATSRDQARDLYNEQFF. DNA for the CDR3: TGTGCCACCAGCAGAGATCAGGCCCGCGACCTGTACAATGAGCAGTTCTTC.

CDR3 loop: CASSQPPGQRREKLFF. CDR3 coding DNA: TGTGCCAGCTCTCAACCACCGGGACAGAGAAGGGAAAAACTGTTTTTT. This chain connects TRBV18 to TRBJ1-4; 7 nucleotides match TRBD1. Trimming removed 6 bases from V and 8 bases from J; junction bases left unmatched: 15. Germline CDR1 is KGHSH and CDR2 is LQKENI. The CDR3 covers 16 residues.

The chain combines TRBV5-1 with TRBJ2-7; weak D call: TRBD1 (6 bases). Deletions cut 4 bases from V and 6 bases from J, with 11 bases between. Per the germline V gene, CDR1 is SGHRS and CDR2 is YFSETQ. The CDR3 consists of 12 residues. Written as DNA, the CDR3 is TGCGCCAGCAGCCAAGACAGGACCGAGCAGTACTTC. Protein: CASSQDRTEQYF.

V usage is TRBV19 and J usage is TRBJ2-3; D is possibly TRBD2 (6 bases). Trimming left V 5 bases short and J 5 bases short, with 14 bases between. Germline V gene data show CDR1 as LNHDA and CDR2 as SQIVND (reference sequence). The CDR3 totals 14 residues. CDR3 coding DNA: TGTGCCAGTAGTCCCCAGGGAGGTGGAGATACGCAGTATTTT. This translates into CASSPQGGGDTQYF. Variable domain in full (rest from reference TRBV19 and TRBJ2-3): DGGITQSPKYLFRKEGQNVTLSCEQNLNHDAMYWYRQDPGQGLRLIYYSQIVNDFQKGDIAEGYSVSREKKESFPLTVTSAQKNPTAFYLCASSPQGGGDTQYFGPGTRLTVL.

The chain is built from TRBV7-9 and TRBJ2-7, with a possible D match to TRBD2 (6 bases). Germline CDR1 is SEHNR and CDR2 is FQNEAQ (reference sequence). The CDR3 runs 13 residues. Trimming took off 3 bases at V and 9 bases at J, with 15 bases between the two ends. The CDR3 sequence: CASSFAGGYTQYF. As DNA, the CDR3 is TGTGCCAGCAGCTTCGCCGGGGGTTATACGCAGTACTTC. The variable domain in full, completed from reference TRBV7-9 and TRBJ2-7, reads DTGVSQNPRHKITKRGQNVTFRCDPISEHNRLYWYRQTLGQGPEFLTYFQNEAQLEKSRLLSDRFSAERPKGSFSTLEIQRTEQGDSAMYLCASSFAGGYTQYFGPGTRLTVT.

This chain connects TRBV14 to TRBJ1-1; tentatively, D is TRBD1 (6 bases). V lost 5 bases, J lost 5 bases, and 15 bases lay in between. The CDR3 consists of 14 residues. Germline V gene lookup returns CDR1 SGHDN and CDR2 FVKESK. The CDR3 spells CASSGQGRGTEAFF. CDR3 DNA sequence: TGTGCCAGCAGCGGCCAGGGGCGGGGGACTGAAGCTTTCTTT.

This clone was counted a single time. The chain links TRBV9 to TRBJ2-7, with TRBD2 matching over 9 bases. CDR3 length equals 16 residues. Germline-derived CDR1 and CDR2 are SGDLS and YYNGEE. The junction had 8 bases not matched to a gene; V was cut back by 0 bases and J by 4 bases. The CDR3 reads CASSVGGGAGLYEQYF. In nucleotides, the CDR3 is TGTGCCAGCAGCGTAGGCGGGGGGGCAGGTCTTTACGAGCAGTACTTC.

The V and J genes are TRBV5-8 and TRBJ2-3, with 15 nucleotides matching TRBD2. Germline CDR1 and CDR2: SGHTS and YDEGEE. The junction had 8 bases not matched to a gene; V was cut back by 5 bases and J by 7 bases. The CDR3 sequence is 16 residues long. The CDR3 sequence is CASRRGLAGGGNTQYF. For the CDR3, the DNA is TGTGCCAGCAGACGTGGACTAGCGGGAGGGGGAAATACGCAGTATTTT.

The J gene is TRBJ1-6, the V gene TRBV30; D is uncertain. CDR1 is GTSNPN and CDR2 is SVGIG in the germline V gene (reference sequence). The length of the CDR3 is 15 residues. V was cut by 2 bases and J by 0 bases, with 8 bases left in between. CDR3 sequence reads: CAWSPLSSYNSPLHF. The CDR3 bases are TGTGCCTGGAGTCCTCTAAGCTCCTATAATTCACCCCTCCACTTT. Full variable domain (outside the CDR3, taken from reference TRBV30 and TRBJ1-6): SQTIHQWPATLVQPVGSPLSLECTVEGTSNPNLYWYRQAAGRGLQLLFYSVGIGQISSEVPQNLSASRPQDRQFILSSKKLLLSDSGFYLCAWSPLSSYNSPLHFGNGTRLTVT.

CDR3 amino acids: CASSLGLGPGELFF. DNA for the CDR3: TGTGCCAGCAGCCTGGGACTCGGGCCCGGGGAGCTGTTTTTT. The V gene is TRBV7-6, the J gene TRBJ2-2; D might be TRBD2 (6 bases). The germline CDR1 and CDR2 sequences are SGHVS and FNYEAQ. V shed 5 bases and J shed 6 bases, with 13 bases lying between them. The CDR3 covers 14 residues.

The genes are TRBV6-1 and TRBJ1-3, with D perhaps matching TRBD1 (6 bases). This CDR3 comprises 14 residues. The ends were cut back, 2 bases at V and 4 bases at J, with 9 bases in the middle. CDR1 is MNHNS, CDR2 SASEGT, per germline. CDR3 sequence: CASSESGVGNTIYF. CDR3 nucleotides: TGTGCCAGCAGTGAATCAGGGGTAGGAAACACCATATATTTT.

V and J are TRBV4-1 and TRBJ2-2; TRBD1 agrees at 11 bases. CDR1 is MGHRA, CDR2 YSYEKL, per germline. V was pared by 1 base and J by 1 base, with 11 bases of the junction left unmatched. The CDR3 sequence is 20 residues long. The CDR3 here is CASSQVRFEGQGENTGELFF. Written as DNA, the CDR3 is TGCGCCAGCAGCCAAGTTCGGTTTGAGGGACAGGGGGAGAACACCGGGGAGCTGTTTTTT.

The CDR3 bases are TGTGCCATCAGTCCCATTGGGGGGGCTACAGATACGCAGTATTTT. Amino acids: CAISPIGGATDTQYF. This rearrangement joins TRBV10-3 to TRBJ2-3, with D possibly being TRBD2 (7 bases). CDR3 length: 15 amino acids. Looked up from germline, CDR1 is ENHRY and CDR2 is SYGVKD. Trimming removed 5 bases from V and 3 bases from J, with 15 bases in between.

This chain uses TRBV4-1 with TRBJ1-3; the match to TRBD1 covers 7 bases. Trimming took 1 base from V and 4 from J; bases not matched to a gene: 10. The CDR3 loop spans 17 amino acids. Germline V gene lookup returns CDR1 MGHRA and CDR2 YSYEKL. DNA for the CDR3: TGCGCCAGCAGCCAAGTAGGGGGCCCCGACTCGGGAAACACCATATATTTT. Amino acid sequence: CASSQVGGPDSGNTIYF.

This chain uses TRBV5-5 with TRBJ2-2; D gene ambiguous. The V gene's germline CDR1 is SGHKS and CDR2 YYEKEE (reference sequence). V dropped 1 base and J dropped 0 bases, with 7 bases sitting between them. The CDR3 contains 15 residues. DNA for the CDR3: TGTGCCAGCAGCTTGTTACACCCGAACACCGGGGAGCTGTTTTTT. It specifies CASSLLHPNTGELFF.

The chain employs TRBV29-1 and TRBJ2-7; TRBD1 matches at 9 bases. The germline CDR1 and CDR2 sequences are SQVTM and ANQGSEA. V lost 7 bases, J lost 4 bases, and 8 bases stayed unmatched. The CDR3 is 13 amino acids. This chain's CDR3 is CSAIQGARYEQYF. The DNA for the CDR3 is TGCAGCGCAATACAGGGGGCGCGGTACGAGCAGTACTTC.

V gene TRBV7-8 combines with J gene TRBJ2-7, with 7 bases aligning to TRBD2. This CDR3 spans 12 amino acids. The germline gives CDR1 SGHVS, CDR2 FQNEAQ. V gave up 5 bases and J gave up 6 bases; unmatched junction bases: 4. CDR3 sequence: CASSGRAPEQYF. The DNA of the CDR3 is TGTGCCAGCAGCGGGAGGGCCCCCGAGCAGTACTTC.

The V gene is TRBV5-1, the J gene TRBJ2-3, with 12 bases aligning to TRBD2. This CDR3 comprises 15 residues. Germline V lookup: CDR1 SGHRS, CDR2 YFSETQ. The junction had 7 bases not matched to a gene; V was cut back by 7 bases and J by 4 bases. The DNA for the CDR3 is TGCGCCAGCGGATCTAGCGGGGGGGCGGCAGATACGCAGTATTTT. Its translation: CASGSSGGAADTQYF.

This chain's CDR3 is CASSLLLADTQYF. Here the CDR3 DNA reads TGTGCCAGCAGCTTATTACTGGCAGATACGCAGTATTTT. V gene TRBV7-2 combines with J gene TRBJ2-3; D is uncertain. Germline CDR1 reads SGHTA; CDR2 reads FQGNSA. This CDR3 is built from 13 residues. The germline V and J ends were trimmed by 2 bases and 4 bases, with 7 bases remaining between them.

The chain combines TRBV28 with TRBJ1-2; D perhaps matches TRBD1 (6 bases). CDR1 MDHEN and CDR2 SYDVKM come from the germline V gene. The V and J ends lost 6 bases and 4 bases respectively, with 24 bases between them. The CDR3 has 17 amino acids. The CDR3 reads CASRTDERTARIYGYTF. In nucleotides, the CDR3 is TGTGCCAGCAGAACAGACGAACGGACAGCGAGAATCTATGGCTACACCTTC.